One sample yielded the 7 T cell receptor beta chains listed below, sequenced in a study of a mutant IDH1 vaccine in newly diagnosed glioma (dated by TCRdb to the early 2020s). This sample's time point label indicates: week 5, during vaccination. Each vaccine dose was 300 ug of a 20-mer mutant IDH1 peptide in Montanide, given subcutaneously with topical imiquimod. These receptors have no identified antigens. The library was generated by the immunoSEQ multiplex PCR assay. TCRdb took this table from immuneACCESS and kept in-frame rearrangements with V and J called. Such tables lack part of the clones; where checked against another copy, unresolved V genes explain under half of the gap, and the rest is unexplained. The sample records around 50,000 clones, more than 70% of which are singletons. The top ten constitute about 5% of the sample. The sequencing here drew on PBMCs, taken from a glioma patient whose treatment included an IDH1 peptide vaccine. These receptor sequences come from a man aged 50 to 60 with glioma.

The V call is TRBV5-4, the J call TRBJ1-1; tentatively, D is TRBD1 (5 bases). Trimming removed 3 bases from V and 0 bases from J, with 15 bases in between. The CDR3 is 16 amino acids. Looked up from germline, CDR1 is SGHNT and CDR2 is YYREEE (reference sequence). In DNA, the CDR3 is TGTGCCAGCAGCTACGGGACTCGAGCTCTGAACACTGAAGCTTTCTTT. Protein product: CASSYGTRALNTEAFF. Drawing the rest from reference TRBV5-4 and TRBJ1-1, the complete variable domain is ETGVTQSPTHLIKTRGQQVTLRCSSQSGHNTVSWYQQALGQGPQFIFQYYREEENGRGNFPPRFSGLQFPNYSSELNVNALELDDSALYLCASSYGTRALNTEAFFGQGTRLTVV.

This rearrangement joins TRBV19 to TRBJ2-2; 7 nucleotides align to TRBD1. Looked up from germline, CDR1 is LNHDA and CDR2 is SQIVND (reference sequence). This CDR3 has 16 amino acids. After removal of 3 bases from V and 0 bases from J, the junction contained 4 bases not matched to a gene. The chain's CDR3 is CASSIGQVTNTGELFF. In DNA, the CDR3 is TGTGCCAGTAGTATCGGACAGGTCACGAACACCGGGGAGCTGTTTTTT.

This sequence joins TRBV7-8 and TRBJ2-7, with D perhaps TRBD1 (6 bases). The germline V gene has CDR1 SGHVS and CDR2 FQNEAQ. CDR3 length: 14 residues. Trimming shortened V by 3 bases and J by 1 base, and 10 bases separated the two germline ends. The CDR3 nucleotides read TGTGCCAGCAGCTTGCGGACAGATTCCTACGAGCAGTACTTC. Protein: CASSLRTDSYEQYF.

The rearrangement links TRBV5-1 to TRBJ2-7; D gene ambiguous. Germline loops: CDR1 SGHRS, CDR2 YFSETQ. The V and J ends lost 0 bases and 1 base respectively, with 5 bases between them. The CDR3 has 13 amino acids. This CDR3 is CASSLAPSYEQYF. As DNA, the CDR3 is TGCGCCAGCAGCTTGGCTCCTTCCTACGAGCAGTACTTC.

CDR3 protein: CASSPYRGEQYF. The CDR3 DNA follows: TGTGCCAGCAGCCCATACAGGGGCGAGCAGTACTTC. This sequence joins TRBV27 and TRBJ2-7; the match to TRBD1 covers 7 bases. Unmatched junction bases numbered 5, after V lost 6 bases and J lost 6 bases. Germline CDR1 is MNHEY and CDR2 is SMNVEV (reference sequence). CDR3 length equals 12 residues.

The V and J genes are TRBV11-2 and TRBJ1-5, with a tentative D call TRBD1 (5 bases). Trimming cost V 5 bases and J 3 bases, with 14 bases left between them. Looked up from germline, CDR1 is SGHAT and CDR2 is FQNNGV. This CDR3 is built from 15 residues. CDR3 loop: CASSPTTGPNQPQHF. Written as DNA, the CDR3 is TGTGCCAGCAGCCCTACTACAGGTCCCAATCAGCCCCAGCATTTT.

This clone is classed as medium-sized. This chain uses TRBV11-1 with TRBJ1-2; D ambiguous. The CDR3 is made up of 12 amino acids. Germline V gene sequence: CDR1 SGHAT, CDR2 FQDESV (reference sequence). Trimming took off 4 bases at V and 8 bases at J, with 11 bases between the two ends. CDR3 nucleotides: TGTGCCAGCAGCTCGATTTTCGGAGGCTACACCTTC. Its translation: CASSSIFGGYTF.